One sample yielded the 29 T cell receptor beta chains listed below, sequenced in a study of CD8+ T cells in alopecia areata. RNA extraction and reverse transcription yielded cDNA as sequencing template. Using immunoSEQ multiplex PCR, the repertoire was profiled, and TCRdb retains in-frame clones only, with some absent. The sample shows roughly 200,000 clones, 63% of them seen only once. The starting material was CD4+ T cells sorted from blood, obtained at week 0. The receptors come from a human donor with alopecia areata.

The chain links TRBV15 to TRBJ2-1; 11 bases fit TRBD2. Germline V gives CDR1 LNHNV, CDR2 YYDKDF (reference sequence). The CDR3 totals 16 residues. V gave up 0 bases and J gave up 2 bases; unmatched junction bases: 0. CDR3 region: CATSRDSGGAYNEQFF. The CDR3 region has the DNA TGTGCCACCAGCAGAGATAGCGGGGGGGCCTACAATGAGCAGTTCTTC.

The chain has TRBV4-1 and TRBJ1-5, with a tentative D call TRBD1 (5 bases). The CDR3 extends over 15 amino acids. Trimming took off 4 bases at V and 1 base at J, with 11 bases between the two ends. Germline V gives CDR1 MGHRA, CDR2 YSYEKL. The CDR3 bases are TGCGCCAGCAGCCGATACCGGGACAGCAATCAGCCCCAGCATTTT. This sequence encodes CASSRYRDSNQPQHF.

V and J are TRBV12-5 and TRBJ1-6, with D possibly matching TRBD1 (6 bases). The CDR3 extends over 16 amino acids. Germline V gene data show CDR1 as LGHNT and CDR2 as FRNRAP. V lost 0 bases and J 10 bases, leaving 16 bases between the germline ends. CDR3 protein: CASGLVPPSRGSPLHF. DNA for the CDR3: TGTGCTAGTGGTTTGGTACCCCCCTCCAGGGGATCACCCCTCCACTTT.

The rearrangement joins TRBV7-3 to TRBJ2-3; TRBD1 is a possible D gene (5 bases). In germline, CDR1 is SGHTA, CDR2 FQGTGA. The CDR3 runs 16 residues. V gave up 2 bases and J gave up 0 bases, with 12 bases separating them. CDR3 loop: CASSLLPGSSTDTQYF. The DNA for the CDR3 is TGTGCCAGCAGCTTACTTCCAGGGTCTAGCACAGATACGCAGTATTTT. Full variable domain (outside the CDR3, taken from reference TRBV7-3 and TRBJ2-3): GAGVSQTPSNKVTEKGKYVELRCDPISGHTALYWYRQSLGQGPEFLIYFQGTGAADDSGLPNDRFFAVRPEGSVSTLKIQRTERGDSAVYLCASSLLPGSSTDTQYFGPGTRLTVL.

The CDR3 sequence is CASRRDTNGALHF. In DNA, the CDR3 is TGTGCCAGCAGGAGGGACACCAACGGGGCCCTCCACTTT. The chain links TRBV2 to TRBJ1-6; D perhaps matches TRBD1 (6 bases). Germline V gives CDR1 SNHLY, CDR2 FYNNEI. Trimming removed 6 bases from V and 14 bases from J, with 17 bases in between. The CDR3 covers 13 residues.

This clone came up a few times. The V and J genes are TRBV5-1 and TRBJ2-6; D remains ambiguous. Germline V gene data show CDR1 as SGHRS and CDR2 as YFSETQ. The CDR3 is 15 residues long. Trimming cost V 1 base and J 0 bases, with 5 bases left between them. The CDR3 DNA follows: TGCGCCAGCAGCTTGAGCAACTCTGGGGCCAACGTCCTGACTTTC. It is translated as CASSLSNSGANVLTF.

This clone showed up just a few times. This chain connects TRBV30 to TRBJ2-3; D unclear. The CDR3 has 11 amino acids. The germline gives CDR1 GTSNPN, CDR2 SVGIG (reference sequence). V was cut by 2 bases and J by 6 bases, with 6 bases left in between. The chain's CDR3 is CAWSIGDTQYF. The CDR3 coding sequence is TGTGCCTGGAGTATCGGTGATACGCAGTATTTT.

The chain uses TRBV9 and TRBJ2-2, with D tentatively TRBD2 (6 bases). V was shortened by 2 bases and J by 4 bases, with 12 bases between the two germline ends. Germline values: CDR1 SGDLS, CDR2 YYNGEE. There are 15 residues in the CDR3. The CDR3 nucleotides are TGTGCCAGCAGCGTCGCGGAGGGGACCACCGGGGAGCTGTTTTTT. It codes for CASSVAEGTTGELFF. The variable domain in full, with the rest retrieved from reference TRBV9 and TRBJ2-2, is DSGVTQTPKHLITATGQRVTLRCSPRSGDLSVYWYQQSLDQGLQFLIQYYNGEERAKGNILERFSAQQFPDLHSELNLSSLELGDSALYFCASSVAEGTTGELFFGEGSRLTVL.

The genes are TRBV14 and TRBJ1-1; possible D gene TRBD1, 6 bases. CDR1 SGHDN and CDR2 FVKESK come from the germline V gene. V was shortened by 5 bases and J by 1 base, with 11 bases between the two germline ends. CDR3 length: 14 amino acids. Here the CDR3 reads CASSFGQTNTEAFF. The DNA of the CDR3 is TGTGCCAGCAGCTTCGGACAGACGAACACTGAAGCTTTCTTT.

The V call is TRBV15, the J call TRBJ2-1; 14 bases map to TRBD2. This CDR3 region has 16 residues. Germline V gives CDR1 LNHNV, CDR2 YYDKDF (reference sequence). Trimming at V came to 2 bases and at J to 9 bases, leaving 6 bases not matched to a gene. Here the CDR3 reads CATSRLGTSGGPEQFF. The CDR3 DNA follows: TGTGCCACCAGCAGATTAGGGACTAGCGGGGGACCTGAGCAGTTCTTC.

About this clone: A junction boundary mismatches the germline segment, possibly from a read error. This chain links TRBV27 with TRBJ1-6; 8 nucleotides align to TRBD1. The CDR3 spans 15 residues. Germline CDR1 is MNHEY and CDR2 is SMNVEV (reference sequence). CDR3 in amino acids: CASRLTGALNSPLYF. CDR3 bases: TGTGCCAGCAGACTGACAGGGGCCCTTAATTCACCCCTCTACTTT.

The rearrangement joins TRBV29-1 to TRBJ2-3, with TRBD2 matching 9 bases. Germline lookup yields CDR1 SQVTM and CDR2 ANQGSEA. Germline trimming cut 5 bases from V and 1 base from J; bases unmatched to any gene: 4. This CDR3 is 14 amino acids long. The CDR3 DNA reads as TGCAGCGTTCACAAGCGGGGGGGCACAGATACGCAGTATTTT. This encodes CSVHKRGGTDTQYF.

Only a few counts were recorded for this clone. DNA of the CDR3: TGTGCCAGCAGTGAAGGCCGGAACGAGCAGTACTTC. Encoded protein: CASSEGRNEQYF. The chain employs TRBV2 and TRBJ2-7, with D uncertain. The CDR3 has 12 amino acids. From germline, CDR1 is SNHLY and CDR2 FYNNEI. V was trimmed by 1 base and J by 5 bases, leaving 6 bases between them. Variable domain in full (rest from reference TRBV2 and TRBJ2-7): EPEVTQTPSHQVTQMGQEVILRCVPISNHLYFYWYRQILGQKVEFLVSFYNNEISEKSEIFDDQFSVERPDGSNFTLKIRSTKLEDSAMYFCASSEGRNEQYFGPGTRLTVT.

The chain has TRBV9 and TRBJ1-2; D perhaps matches TRBD1 (5 bases). CDR1 SGDLS and CDR2 YYNGEE come from the germline V gene. The CDR3 is 13 residues long. Trimming took off 3 bases at V and 3 bases at J, with 9 bases between the two ends. CDR3 sequence reads: CASSGQGHYGYTF. CDR3 in DNA: TGTGCCAGCAGCGGCCAGGGACACTATGGCTACACCTTC. The full variable domain, rest sourced from reference TRBV9 and TRBJ1-2, is DSGVTQTPKHLITATGQRVTLRCSPRSGDLSVYWYQQSLDQGLQFLIQYYNGEERAKGNILERFSAQQFPDLHSELNLSSLELGDSALYFCASSGQGHYGYTFGSGTRLTVV.

J is TRBJ2-5 and V is TRBV15; D is uncertain. Trimming took off 0 bases at V and 10 bases at J, with 24 bases between the two ends. The germline CDR1 and CDR2 sequences are LNHNV and YYDKDF (reference sequence). The CDR3 extends over 17 amino acids. CDR3 loop: CATSRDPPAPPWMDQYF. The CDR3 DNA reads as TGTGCCACCAGCAGAGATCCCCCAGCCCCTCCCTGGATGGACCAGTACTTC.

Only a few counts were recorded for this clone. The chain uses TRBV10-3 and TRBJ2-1; the D gene is possibly TRBD2 (6 bases). The CDR3 loop spans 11 amino acids. Trimming took off 10 bases at V and 8 bases at J, with 12 bases between the two ends. Germline loops: CDR1 ENHRY, CDR2 SYGVKD. The CDR3 nucleotides read TGTGCCAGCGGGGACCGGGATGAGCAGTTCTTC. Protein product: CASGDRDEQFF.

The CDR3 DNA sequence: TGTGCCAGCAGCCTTACCGCCGGGGAGCTGTTTTTT. Translating gives CASSLTAGELFF. The chain employs TRBV7-3 and TRBJ2-2; D call uncertain. With 5 bases removed from V and 6 bases from J, the gap between germline ends came to 7 bases. Germline lookup yields CDR1 SGHTA and CDR2 FQGTGA. The CDR3 sequence is 12 residues long.

This chain uses TRBV10-3 with TRBJ2-2; D might be TRBD1 or TRBD2, each matching 5 bases. Trimming took off 4 bases at V and 5 bases at J, with 11 bases between the two ends. CDR1 is ENHRY and CDR2 is SYGVKD in the germline V gene. This CDR3 has 14 residues. The CDR3 coding sequence is TGTGCCATCAGTGCAGGGAGTGTGACCGGGGAGCTGTTTTTT. It yields the protein CAISAGSVTGELFF.

This rearrangement joins TRBV15 to TRBJ2-3; 7 nucleotides agree with TRBD2. V trimming: 3 bases; J trimming: 7 bases; junction bases outside the gene matches: 4. CDR3 length: 13 amino acids. Per the germline V gene, CDR1 is LNHNV and CDR2 is YYDKDF (reference sequence). In DNA, the CDR3 is TGTGCCACCAGCAGCGGGGGGACGAATACGCAGTATTTT. It is translated as CATSSGGTNTQYF.

This rearrangement joins TRBV29-1 to TRBJ1-2, with D perhaps TRBD1 (6 bases). Trimming removed 4 bases from V and 8 bases from J, with 14 bases in between. Germline CDR1 reads SQVTM; CDR2 reads ANQGSEA. This CDR3 is 12 amino acids long. This CDR3 reads CSVGGDTIGYTF. Written as DNA, the CDR3 is TGCAGCGTTGGGGGGGACACGATAGGCTACACCTTC.

This clone appeared many times. This chain links TRBV19 with TRBJ1-1; perhaps TRBD1 as D (6 bases). V was trimmed by 5 bases and J by 4 bases, leaving 14 bases between them. Germline V lookup: CDR1 LNHDA, CDR2 SQIVND (reference sequence). The CDR3 contains 14 residues. The CDR3 coding sequence is TGTGCCAGTAGTTCGTACGGGGGGGCCACTGAAGCTTTCTTT. This encodes CASSSYGGATEAFF.

The chain links TRBV30 to TRBJ1-4; D is possibly TRBD1 (5 bases). The CDR3 runs 13 residues. Trimming removed 4 bases at V and 6 bases at J, with 12 bases between. The germline V gene has CDR1 GTSNPN and CDR2 SVGIG (reference sequence). The CDR3 sequence is CAWTRGDHEKLFF. The CDR3 DNA sequence: TGTGCCTGGACCCGGGGGGATCATGAAAAACTGTTTTTT.

The gene calls are TRBV10-3 and TRBJ2-5, with 10 nucleotides matching TRBD2. CDR3 length: 16 residues. Trimming took 3 bases from V and 2 from J; bases not matched to a gene: 6. The germline V gene encodes CDR1 ENHRY and CDR2 SYGVKD. CDR3: CAISDFASGGQETQYF. The CDR3, as DNA: TGTGCCATCAGTGACTTTGCTAGCGGGGGACAAGAGACCCAGTACTTC.

This clone was counted a few times. This chain joins TRBV30 and TRBJ1-2; tentative D call: TRBD1 (5 bases). The germline CDR1 and CDR2 sequences are GTSNPN and SVGIG (reference sequence). V was shortened by 4 bases and J by 4 bases, with 16 bases between the two germline ends. CDR3 length: 14 residues. The CDR3 nucleotides are TGTGCCTGGATCCGGGACCCTTCGGGCTATGGCTACACCTTC. This translates into CAWIRDPSGYGYTF. Looking up the rest from reference TRBV30 and TRBJ1-2 gives the full variable domain: SQTIHQWPATLVQPVGSPLSLECTVEGTSNPNLYWYRQAAGRGLQLLFYSVGIGQISSEVPQNLSASRPQDRQFILSSKKLLLSDSGFYLCAWIRDPSGYGYTFGSGTRLTVV.

This sequence joins TRBV4-3 and TRBJ1-1; no reliable D call. Between the trimmed V and J ends, which lost 3 bases and 1 base, there was a span of 6 bases. This CDR3 comprises 13 residues. Per germline, CDR1 LGHNA and CDR2 YSLEER. The CDR3 nucleotides read TGCGCCAGCAGCCAGGGCAAGAACACTGAAGCTTTCTTT. Protein sequence: CASSQGKNTEAFF.

The rearrangement links TRBV30 to TRBJ2-5; 8 bases are a match to TRBD1. The V gene end was trimmed by 1 base and the J gene end by 2 bases; junction bases not matched to a gene: 9. Germline assignment: CDR1 GTSNPN and CDR2 SVGIG (reference sequence). CDR3 length: 16 amino acids. CDR3 nucleotides: TGTGCCTGGAGTGACGGGACAGGAGTGATTCAAGAGACCCAGTACTTC. This encodes CAWSDGTGVIQETQYF.

This clone came up once. The chain recombines TRBV4-3 with TRBJ2-4; the D gene is possibly TRBD1 (6 bases). Germline V gives CDR1 LGHNA, CDR2 YSLEER. Trimming cost V 4 bases and J 1 base, with 23 bases left between them. The CDR3 is made up of 19 amino acids. CDR3 sequence reads: CASSLQRDNTIWAKNIQYF. CDR3 DNA sequence: TGCGCCAGCAGCCTACAACGGGACAATACTATCTGGGCCAAAAACATTCAGTACTTC.

V and J are TRBV14 and TRBJ2-5; TRBD2 matches 9 bases. CDR3 size: 15 residues. The V and J ends lost 1 base and 3 bases, in that order; junction bases with no gene match: 3. Germline V gene sequence: CDR1 SGHDN, CDR2 FVKESK. The CDR3 DNA sequence: TGTGCCAGCAGCCAAGCGGGACTAGCAAAAGAGACCCAGTACTTC. Its protein product is CASSQAGLAKETQYF. The full variable domain, its missing parts supplied by reference TRBV14 and TRBJ2-5, is EAGVTQFPSHSVIEKGQTVTLRCDPISGHDNLYWYRRVMGKEIKFLLHFVKESKQDESGMPNNRFLAERTGGTYSTLKVQPAELEDSGVYFCASSQAGLAKETQYFGPGTRLLVL.

This clone was seen a few times. The DNA of the CDR3 is TGTGCCAGCAGCTCGGACAGGTTACAAGAGACCCAGTACTTC. This sequence encodes CASSSDRLQETQYF. The chain joins TRBV5-4 to TRBJ2-5; TRBD1 matches 7 bases. The CDR3 covers 14 residues. The trim removed 3 bases at V and 2 bases at J, leaving 4 bases unmatched. Germline assignment: CDR1 SGHNT and CDR2 YYREEE (reference sequence).